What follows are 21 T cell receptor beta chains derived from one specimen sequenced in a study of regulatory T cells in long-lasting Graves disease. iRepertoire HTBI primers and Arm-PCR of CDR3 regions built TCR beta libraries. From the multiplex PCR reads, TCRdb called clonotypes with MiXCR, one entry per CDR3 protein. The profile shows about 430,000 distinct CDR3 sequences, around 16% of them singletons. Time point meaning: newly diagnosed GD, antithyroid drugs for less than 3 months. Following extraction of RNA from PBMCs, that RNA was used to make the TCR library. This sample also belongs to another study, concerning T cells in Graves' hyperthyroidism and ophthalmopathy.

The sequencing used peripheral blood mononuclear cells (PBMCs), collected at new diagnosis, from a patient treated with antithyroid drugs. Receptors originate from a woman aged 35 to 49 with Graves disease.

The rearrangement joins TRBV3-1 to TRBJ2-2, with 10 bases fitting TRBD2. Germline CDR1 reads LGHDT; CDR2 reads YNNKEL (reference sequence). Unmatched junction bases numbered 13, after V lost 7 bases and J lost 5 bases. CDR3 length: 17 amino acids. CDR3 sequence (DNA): TGTGCCAGCACCGGAAAGAGAGCGGGAGGGCCGACCGGGGAGCTGTTTTTT. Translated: CASTGKRAGGPTGELFF.

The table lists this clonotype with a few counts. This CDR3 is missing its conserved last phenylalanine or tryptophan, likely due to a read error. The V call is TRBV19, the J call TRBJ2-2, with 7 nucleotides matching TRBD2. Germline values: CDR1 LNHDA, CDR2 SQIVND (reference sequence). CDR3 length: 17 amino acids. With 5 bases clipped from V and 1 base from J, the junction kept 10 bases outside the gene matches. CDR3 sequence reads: CASSPRASGLNTGELFL. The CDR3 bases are TGTGCCAGTAGTCCCAGAGCTAGCGGCCTGAACACCGGGGAGCTGTTTCTT.

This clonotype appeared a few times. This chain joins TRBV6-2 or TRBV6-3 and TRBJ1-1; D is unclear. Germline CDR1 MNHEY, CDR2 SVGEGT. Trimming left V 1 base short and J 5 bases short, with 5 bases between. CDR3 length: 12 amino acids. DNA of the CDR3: TGTGCCAGCAGTTACTTAGGGACTGAAGCTTTCTTT. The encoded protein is CASSYLGTEAFF.

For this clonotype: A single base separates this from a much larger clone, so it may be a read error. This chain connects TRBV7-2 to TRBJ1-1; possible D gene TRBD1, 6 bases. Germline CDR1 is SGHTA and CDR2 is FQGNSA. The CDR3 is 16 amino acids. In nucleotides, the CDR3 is TGTGTCAGCAGCTTAGTAGGGGGGCGCGCGACCACTGAAGCTTTCTTT. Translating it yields CVSSLVGGRATTEAFF.

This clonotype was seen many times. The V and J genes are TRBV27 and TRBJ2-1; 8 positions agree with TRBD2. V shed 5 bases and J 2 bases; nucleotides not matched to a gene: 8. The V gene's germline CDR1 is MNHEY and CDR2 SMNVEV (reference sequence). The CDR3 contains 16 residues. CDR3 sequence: CASSPYSGTPYNEQFF. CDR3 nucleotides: TGTGCCAGCAGTCCCTATAGCGGGACTCCCTACAATGAGCAGTTCTTC.

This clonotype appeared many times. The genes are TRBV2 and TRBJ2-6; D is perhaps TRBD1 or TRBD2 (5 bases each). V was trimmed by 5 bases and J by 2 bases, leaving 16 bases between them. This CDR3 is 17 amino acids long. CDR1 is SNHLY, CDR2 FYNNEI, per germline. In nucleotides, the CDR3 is TGTGCCAGCAGTAGTCCGGGACCTCTGGCTGGGGCCAACGTCCTGACTTTC. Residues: CASSSPGPLAGANVLTF.

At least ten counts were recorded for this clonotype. The CDR3 DNA sequence: TGTGCCAGCACTGGTTCGGACAGGGGATTCGAGACCCAGTACTTC. This encodes CASTGSDRGFETQYF. The chain employs TRBV6-1 and TRBJ2-5, with 9 bases fitting TRBD1. The CDR3 consists of 15 residues. V lost 7 bases, J lost 5 bases, and 11 bases stayed unmatched. Germline loops: CDR1 MNHNS, CDR2 SASEGT.

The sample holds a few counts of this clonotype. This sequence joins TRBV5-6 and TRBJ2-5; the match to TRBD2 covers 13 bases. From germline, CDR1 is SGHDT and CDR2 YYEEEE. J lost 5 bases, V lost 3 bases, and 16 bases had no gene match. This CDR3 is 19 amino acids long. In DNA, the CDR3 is TGTGCCAGCAGCTCCCCGGGACTAGCGGGAAGATACCCTGGGGAGACCCAGTACTTC. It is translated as CASSSPGLAGRYPGETQYF.

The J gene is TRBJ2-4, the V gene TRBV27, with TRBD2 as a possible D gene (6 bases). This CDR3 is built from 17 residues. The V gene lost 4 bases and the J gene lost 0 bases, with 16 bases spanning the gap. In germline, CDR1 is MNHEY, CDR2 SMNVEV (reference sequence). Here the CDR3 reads CASSSGVGGIAKNIQYF. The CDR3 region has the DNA TGTGCCAGCAGTTCAGGAGTGGGGGGAATAGCCAAAAACATTCAGTACTTC.

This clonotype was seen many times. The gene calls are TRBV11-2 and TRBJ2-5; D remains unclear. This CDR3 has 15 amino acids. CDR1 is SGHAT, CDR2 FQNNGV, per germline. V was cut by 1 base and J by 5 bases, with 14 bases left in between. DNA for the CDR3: TGTGCCAGCAGCTTAGGTTTGGGCGTTGGGGAGACCCAGTACTTC. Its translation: CASSLGLGVGETQYF.

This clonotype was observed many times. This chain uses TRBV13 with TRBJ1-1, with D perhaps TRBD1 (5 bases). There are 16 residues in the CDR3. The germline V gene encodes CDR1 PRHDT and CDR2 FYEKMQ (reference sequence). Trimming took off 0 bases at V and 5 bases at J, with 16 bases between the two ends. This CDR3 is CASSLGDWGMGTEAFF. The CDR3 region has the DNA TGTGCCAGCAGCTTAGGTGATTGGGGGATGGGGACTGAAGCTTTCTTT.

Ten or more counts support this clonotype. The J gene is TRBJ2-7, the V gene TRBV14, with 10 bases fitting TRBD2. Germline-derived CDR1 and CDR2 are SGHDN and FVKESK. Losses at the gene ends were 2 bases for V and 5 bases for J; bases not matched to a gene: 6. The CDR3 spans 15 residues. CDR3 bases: TGTGCCAGCAGCCAACTAGCGGGAGCTCGGGACGAGCAGTACTTC. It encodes CASSQLAGARDEQYF.

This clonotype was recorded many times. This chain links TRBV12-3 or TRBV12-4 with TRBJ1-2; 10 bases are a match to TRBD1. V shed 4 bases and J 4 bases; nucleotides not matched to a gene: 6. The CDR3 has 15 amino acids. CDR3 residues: CASSSGQGPLYGYTF. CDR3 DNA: TGTGCCAGCAGTTCGGGACAGGGGCCCCTCTATGGCTACACCTTC.

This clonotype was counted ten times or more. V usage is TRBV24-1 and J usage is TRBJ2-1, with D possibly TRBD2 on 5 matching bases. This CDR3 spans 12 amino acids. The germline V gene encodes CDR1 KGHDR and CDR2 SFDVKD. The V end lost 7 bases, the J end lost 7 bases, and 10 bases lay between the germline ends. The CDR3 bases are TGTGCCACCAGCGGGGTCGGGAATGAGCAGTTCTTC. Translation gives CATSGVGNEQFF.

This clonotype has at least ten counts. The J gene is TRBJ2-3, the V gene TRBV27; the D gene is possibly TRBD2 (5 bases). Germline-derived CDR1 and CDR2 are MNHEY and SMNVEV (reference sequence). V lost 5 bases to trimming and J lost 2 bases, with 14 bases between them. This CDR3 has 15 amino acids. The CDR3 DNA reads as TGTGCCAGCAGTCAAGTAGCGTTGGTCACAGATACGCAGTATTTT. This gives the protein CASSQVALVTDTQYF.

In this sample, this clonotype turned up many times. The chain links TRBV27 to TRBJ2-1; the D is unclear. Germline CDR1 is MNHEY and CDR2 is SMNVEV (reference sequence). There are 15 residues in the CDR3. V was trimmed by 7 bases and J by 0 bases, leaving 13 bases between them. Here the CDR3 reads CASTSASSSYNEQFF. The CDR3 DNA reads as TGTGCCAGCACCTCCGCCTCAAGCTCCTACAATGAGCAGTTCTTC.

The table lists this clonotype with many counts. The CDR3 protein is CASSEGLGLEFF. Here the CDR3 DNA reads TGTGCCAGCAGCGAGGGACTAGGTTTGGAGTTCTTC. The chain combines TRBV7-9 with TRBJ2-1; 8 bases fit TRBD2. Germline assignment: CDR1 SEHNR and CDR2 FQNEAQ (reference sequence). The CDR3 covers 12 residues. With V trimmed by 5 bases and J by 14 bases, 8 bases remained unmatched.

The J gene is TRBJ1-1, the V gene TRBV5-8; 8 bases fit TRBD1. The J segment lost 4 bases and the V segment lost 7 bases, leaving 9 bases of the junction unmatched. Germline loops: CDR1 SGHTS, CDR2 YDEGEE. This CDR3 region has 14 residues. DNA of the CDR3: TGTGCCAGCCCATCCCGACAGGGGCGCACTGAAGCTTTCTTT. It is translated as CASPSRQGRTEAFF.

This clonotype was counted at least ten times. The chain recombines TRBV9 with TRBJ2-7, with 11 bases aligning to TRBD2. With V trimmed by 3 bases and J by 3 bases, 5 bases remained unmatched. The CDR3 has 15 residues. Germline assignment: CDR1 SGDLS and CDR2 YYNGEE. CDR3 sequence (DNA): TGTGCCAGCAGCGCCGGGACTAGCGGTCGCTACGAGCAGTACTTC. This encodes CASSAGTSGRYEQYF.

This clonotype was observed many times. The CDR3 DNA reads TGTGCCAGCAGTCGGCAGGGCGAGCAGTACTTC. Its protein product is CASSRQGEQYF. The chain carries TRBV12-3 or TRBV12-4 and TRBJ2-7, with a possible D match to TRBD1 (5 bases). V was shortened by 5 bases and J by 6 bases, with 8 bases between the two germline ends. This CDR3 comprises 11 residues.

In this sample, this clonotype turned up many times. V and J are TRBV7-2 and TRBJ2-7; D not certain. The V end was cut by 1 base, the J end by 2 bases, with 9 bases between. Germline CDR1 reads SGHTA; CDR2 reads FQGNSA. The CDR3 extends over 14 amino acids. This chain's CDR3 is CASSLDSLAYEQYF. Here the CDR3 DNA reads TGTGCCAGCAGCTTAGATTCTCTAGCCTACGAGCAGTACTTC. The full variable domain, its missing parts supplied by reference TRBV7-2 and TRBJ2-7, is GAGVSQSPSNKVTEKGKDVELRCDPISGHTALYWYRQSLGQGLEFLIYFQGNSAPDKSGLPSDRFSAERTGGSVSTLTIQRTQQEDSAVYLCASSLDSLAYEQYFGPGTRLTVT.